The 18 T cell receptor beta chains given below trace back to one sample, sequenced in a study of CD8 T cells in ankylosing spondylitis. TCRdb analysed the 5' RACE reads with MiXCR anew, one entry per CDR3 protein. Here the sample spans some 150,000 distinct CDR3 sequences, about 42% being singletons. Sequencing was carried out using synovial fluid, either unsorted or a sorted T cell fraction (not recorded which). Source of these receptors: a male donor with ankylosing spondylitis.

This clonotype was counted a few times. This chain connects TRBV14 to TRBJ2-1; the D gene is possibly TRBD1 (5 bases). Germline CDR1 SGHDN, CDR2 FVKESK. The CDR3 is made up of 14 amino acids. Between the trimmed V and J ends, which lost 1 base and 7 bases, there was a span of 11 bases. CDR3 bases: TGTGCCAGCAGCCAAGGGGGCCATAAAAATGAGCAGTTCTTC. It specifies CASSQGGHKNEQFF.

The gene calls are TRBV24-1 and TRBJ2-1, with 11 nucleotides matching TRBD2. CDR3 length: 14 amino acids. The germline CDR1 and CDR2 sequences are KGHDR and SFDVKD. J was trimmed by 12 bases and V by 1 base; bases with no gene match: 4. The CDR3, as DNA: TGTGCCACCAGTGATTTTCGTCTAGCGGGAGGGCAGTTCTTC. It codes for CATSDFRLAGGQFF.

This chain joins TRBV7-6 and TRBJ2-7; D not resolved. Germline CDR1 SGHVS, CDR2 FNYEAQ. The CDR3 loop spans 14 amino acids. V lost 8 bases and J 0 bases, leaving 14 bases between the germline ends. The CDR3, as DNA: TGTGCCAGCGGGCTTTGGGCAGACTCCTACGAGCAGTACTTC. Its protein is CASGLWADSYEQYF.

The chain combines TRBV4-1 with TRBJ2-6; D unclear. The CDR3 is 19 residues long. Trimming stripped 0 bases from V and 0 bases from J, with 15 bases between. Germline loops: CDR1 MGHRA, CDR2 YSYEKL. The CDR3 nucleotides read TGCGCCAGCAGCCAAGATCCATTAATAAGCCGCTCTGGGGCCAACGTCCTGACTTTC. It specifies CASSQDPLISRSGANVLTF.

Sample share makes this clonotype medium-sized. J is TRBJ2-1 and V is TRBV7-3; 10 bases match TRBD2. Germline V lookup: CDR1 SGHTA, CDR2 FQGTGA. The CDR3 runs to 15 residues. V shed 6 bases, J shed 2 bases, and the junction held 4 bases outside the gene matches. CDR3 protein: CASSMTSGPYNEQFF. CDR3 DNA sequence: TGTGCCAGCAGTATGACTAGCGGGCCCTACAATGAGCAGTTCTTC.

The CDR3 here is CASSLVRVLAENQETQYF. CDR3 DNA: TGTGCCAGCAGCTTGGTTAGGGTCTTAGCGGAAAACCAAGAGACCCAGTACTTC. The rearrangement joins TRBV28 to TRBJ2-5; the D gene is possibly TRBD2 (6 bases). Between the trimmed V and J ends, which lost 6 bases and 0 bases, there was a span of 23 bases. Germline CDR1 is MDHEN and CDR2 is SYDVKM. The CDR3 spans 18 residues.

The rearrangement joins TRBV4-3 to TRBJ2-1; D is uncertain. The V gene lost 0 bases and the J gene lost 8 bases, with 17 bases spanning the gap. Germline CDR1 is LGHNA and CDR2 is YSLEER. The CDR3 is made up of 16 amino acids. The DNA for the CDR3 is TGCGCCAGCAGCCAAGATTGGGCCGGAGCCTCCTATGAGCAGTTCTTC. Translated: CASSQDWAGASYEQFF.

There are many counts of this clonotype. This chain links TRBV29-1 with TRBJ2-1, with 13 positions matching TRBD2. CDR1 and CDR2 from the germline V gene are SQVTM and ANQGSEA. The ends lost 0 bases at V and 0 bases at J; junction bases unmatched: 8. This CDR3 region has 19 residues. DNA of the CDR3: TGCAGCGTTGAAGATCGACTAGCGGGGGGCCCGAGCTCCTACAATGAGCAGTTCTTC. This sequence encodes CSVEDRLAGGPSSYNEQFF.

The chain's CDR3 is CASSQEVVGSYEQYF. CDR3 nucleotide sequence: TGTGCCAGCAGCCAAGAAGTAGTGGGGTCCTACGAGCAGTACTTC. This chain joins TRBV4-2 and TRBJ2-7, with D hard to call. CDR1 LGHNA and CDR2 YNFKEQ come from the germline V gene. The CDR3 extends over 15 amino acids. The ends were cut back, 0 bases at V and 1 base at J, with 10 bases in the middle.

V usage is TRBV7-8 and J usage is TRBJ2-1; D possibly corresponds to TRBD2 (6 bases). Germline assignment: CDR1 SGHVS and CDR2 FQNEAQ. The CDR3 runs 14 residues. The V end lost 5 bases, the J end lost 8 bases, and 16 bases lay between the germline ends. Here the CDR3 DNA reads TGTGCCAGCAGCCCCCGGGGAGGAGGGGATGAGCAGTTCTTC. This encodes CASSPRGGGDEQFF.

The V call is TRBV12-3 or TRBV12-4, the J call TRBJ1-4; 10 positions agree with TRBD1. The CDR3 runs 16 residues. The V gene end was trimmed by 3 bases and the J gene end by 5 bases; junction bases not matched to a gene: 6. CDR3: CASSFIGTGDNEKLFF. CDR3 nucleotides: TGTGCCAGCAGTTTCATCGGGACAGGGGACAATGAAAAACTGTTTTTT.

CDR3 residues: CASSLVRDSHIPHEQYF. In DNA form, the CDR3 reads TGTGCCAGCAGCTTGGTCCGGGACTCTCACATACCCCACGAGCAGTACTTC. The V and J genes are TRBV5-6 and TRBJ2-7; D might be TRBD2 (6 bases). The CDR3 runs 17 residues. V gave up 0 bases and J gave up 5 bases, with 21 bases separating them. CDR1 is SGHDT and CDR2 is YYEEEE in the germline V gene. Variable domain in full (rest from reference TRBV5-6 and TRBJ2-7): DAGVTQSPTHLIKTRGQQVTLRCSPKSGHDTVSWYQQALGQGPQFIFQYYEEEERQRGNFPDRFSGHQFPNYSSELNVNALLLGDSALYLCASSLVRDSHIPHEQYFGPGTRLTVT.

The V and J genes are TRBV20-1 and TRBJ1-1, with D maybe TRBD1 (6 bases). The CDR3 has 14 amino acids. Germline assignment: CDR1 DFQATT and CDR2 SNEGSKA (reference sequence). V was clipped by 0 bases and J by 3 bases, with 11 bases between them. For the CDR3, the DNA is TGCAGTGCTAGAGATGTGGGACAACACACTGAAGCTTTCTTT. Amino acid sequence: CSARDVGQHTEAFF.

This chain's CDR3 is CASSLVGERTYNEQFF. In DNA form, the CDR3 reads TGTGCCAGCAGCTTAGTCGGGGAGCGCACCTACAATGAGCAGTTCTTC. This chain uses TRBV11-3 with TRBJ2-1; possibly TRBD2 for D (5 bases). The V gene lost 1 base and the J gene lost 2 bases, with 12 bases spanning the gap. This CDR3 has 16 amino acids. The germline gives CDR1 SGHNT, CDR2 YENEEA.

For the CDR3, the DNA is TGTGCCATCAGGGTTGGGCGGCGGGAGCCCCCAGATACGCAGTATTTT. This gives the protein CAIRVGRREPPDTQYF. V usage is TRBV10-3 and J usage is TRBJ2-3; 7 bases align to TRBD2. The V gene end was trimmed by 6 bases and the J gene end by 4 bases; junction bases not matched to a gene: 13. Germline assignment: CDR1 ENHRY and CDR2 SYGVKD. The CDR3 covers 16 residues.

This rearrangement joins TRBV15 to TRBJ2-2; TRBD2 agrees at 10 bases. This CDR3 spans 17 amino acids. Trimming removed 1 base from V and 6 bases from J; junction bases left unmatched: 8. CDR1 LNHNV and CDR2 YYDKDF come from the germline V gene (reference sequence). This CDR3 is CATSRAATGTSAGELFF. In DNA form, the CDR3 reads TGTGCCACCAGCAGAGCAGCCACCGGGACTAGCGCCGGGGAGCTGTTTTTT.

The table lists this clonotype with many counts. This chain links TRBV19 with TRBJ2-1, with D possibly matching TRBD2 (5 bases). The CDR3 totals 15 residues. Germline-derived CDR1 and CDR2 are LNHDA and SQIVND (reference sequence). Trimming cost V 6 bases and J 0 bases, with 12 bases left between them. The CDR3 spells CASRDLPASYNEQFF. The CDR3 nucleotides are TGTGCCAGTAGGGACTTGCCGGCCTCCTACAATGAGCAGTTCTTC.

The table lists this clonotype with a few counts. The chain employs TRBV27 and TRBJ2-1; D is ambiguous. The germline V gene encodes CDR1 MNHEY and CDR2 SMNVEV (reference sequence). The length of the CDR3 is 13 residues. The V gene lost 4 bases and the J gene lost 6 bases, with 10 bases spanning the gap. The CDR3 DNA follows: TGTGCCAGCAGTTCTTGGTGGAGCAATGAGCAGTTCTTC. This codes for CASSSWWSNEQFF.